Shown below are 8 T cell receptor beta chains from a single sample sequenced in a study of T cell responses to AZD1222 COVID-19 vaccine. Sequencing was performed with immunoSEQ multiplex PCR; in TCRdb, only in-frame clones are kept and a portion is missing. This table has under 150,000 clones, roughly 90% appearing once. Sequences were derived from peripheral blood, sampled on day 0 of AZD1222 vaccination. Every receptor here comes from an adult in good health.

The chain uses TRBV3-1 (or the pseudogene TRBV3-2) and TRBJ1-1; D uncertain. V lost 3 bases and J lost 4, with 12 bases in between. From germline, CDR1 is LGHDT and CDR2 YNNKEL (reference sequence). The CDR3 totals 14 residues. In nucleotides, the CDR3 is TGTGCCAGCAGCCATGAGGGAGGGAGCACTGAAGCTTTCTTT. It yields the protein CASSHEGGSTEAFF.

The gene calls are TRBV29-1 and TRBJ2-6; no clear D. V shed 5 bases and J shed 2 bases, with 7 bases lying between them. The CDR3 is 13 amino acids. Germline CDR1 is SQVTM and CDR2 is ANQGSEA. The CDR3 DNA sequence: TGCAGCGTTTCGGTGGCTGGGGCCAACGTCCTGACTTTC. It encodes CSVSVAGANVLTF.

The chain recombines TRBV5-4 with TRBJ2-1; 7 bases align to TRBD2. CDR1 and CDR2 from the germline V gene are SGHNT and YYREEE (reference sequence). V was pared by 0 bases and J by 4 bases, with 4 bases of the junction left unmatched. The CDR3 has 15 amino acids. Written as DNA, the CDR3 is TGTGCCAGCAGCTTGGATCTAGCGGCTTACAATGAGCAGTTCTTC. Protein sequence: CASSLDLAAYNEQFF.

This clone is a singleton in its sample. CDR3 protein: CASSSEKSGRLISYEQYF. CDR3 nucleotide sequence: TGTGCCAGCAGTTCGGAAAAGAGCGGGAGGCTAATCTCCTACGAGCAGTACTTC. The chain has TRBV28 and TRBJ2-7, with 9 bases aligning to TRBD2. Germline trimming cut 4 bases from V and 0 bases from J; bases unmatched to any gene: 13. Germline CDR1 is MDHEN and CDR2 is SYDVKM. The CDR3 covers 18 residues.

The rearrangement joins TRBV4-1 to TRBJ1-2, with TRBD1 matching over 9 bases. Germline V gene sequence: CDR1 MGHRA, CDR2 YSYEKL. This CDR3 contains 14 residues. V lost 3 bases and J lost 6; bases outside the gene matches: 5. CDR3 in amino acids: CASSQGQGKDGYTF. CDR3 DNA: TGCGCCAGCAGCCAGGGACAGGGCAAAGATGGCTACACCTTC.

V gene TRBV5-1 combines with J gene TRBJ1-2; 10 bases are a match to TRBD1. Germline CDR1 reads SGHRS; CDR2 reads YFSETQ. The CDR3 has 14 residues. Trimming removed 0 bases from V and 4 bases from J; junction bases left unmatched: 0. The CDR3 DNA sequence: TGCGCCAGCAGCTTGGGGGACAGGGGCTATGGCTACACCTTC. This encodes CASSLGDRGYGYTF.

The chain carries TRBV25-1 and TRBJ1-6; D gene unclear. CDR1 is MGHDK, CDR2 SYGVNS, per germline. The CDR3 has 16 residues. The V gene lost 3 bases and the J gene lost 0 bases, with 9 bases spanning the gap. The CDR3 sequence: CASSDDSSSYNSPLHF. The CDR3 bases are TGTGCCAGCAGTGATGACTCGAGCTCCTATAATTCACCCCTCCACTTT.

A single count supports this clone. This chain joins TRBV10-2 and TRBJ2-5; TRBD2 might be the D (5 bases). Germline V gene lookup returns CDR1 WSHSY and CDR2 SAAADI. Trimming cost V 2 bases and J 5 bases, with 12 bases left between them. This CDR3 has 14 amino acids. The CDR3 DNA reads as TGCGCCAGCAGTGAGAACGGGGATTGGGAGACCCAGTACTTC. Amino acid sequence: CASSENGDWETQYF.